Listed here are 18 T cell receptor beta chains from one sample, sequenced in a study of cytomegalovirus exposure and HLA in healthy donors. Using immunoSEQ multiplex PCR, the repertoire was profiled, and TCRdb retains in-frame clones only, with some absent. The table includes under 250,000 clones, roughly 87% detected once. Sequenced sample: PBMCs. The receptors shown here come from a man aged 18 to 30 in good health and CMV-seropositive.

V gene TRBV6-6 combines with J gene TRBJ1-3; 9 bases fit TRBD1. The germline V gene has CDR1 MNHNY and CDR2 SVGAGI (reference sequence). There are 16 residues in the CDR3. Losses at the gene ends were 8 bases for V and 3 bases for J; bases not matched to a gene: 11. The CDR3 protein is CASPPQGQGFGNTIYF. The CDR3 DNA reads as TGTGCCAGCCCTCCGCAGGGACAGGGTTTTGGAAACACCATATATTTT.

The chain recombines TRBV30 with TRBJ2-1; 9 nucleotides align to TRBD1. The germline V gene has CDR1 GTSNPN and CDR2 SVGIG (reference sequence). The CDR3 is made up of 14 amino acids. V shed 4 bases and J 4 bases; nucleotides not matched to a gene: 5. CDR3 DNA sequence: TGTGCCTGGACCGGGACAGGGAGGTACAATGAGCAGTTCTTC. Translated: CAWTGTGRYNEQFF.

This chain links TRBV7-6 with TRBJ2-1, with D possibly matching TRBD2 (6 bases). Germline CDR1 is SGHVS and CDR2 is FNYEAQ. V was clipped by 1 base and J by 0 bases, with 13 bases between them. There are 17 residues in the CDR3. The CDR3 spells CASSLGSGSGSYNEQFF. In DNA, the CDR3 is TGTGCCAGCAGCTTAGGGAGTGGTAGCGGCTCCTACAATGAGCAGTTCTTC.

The chain couples TRBV5-1 to TRBJ2-3; D is possibly TRBD1 (7 bases). Germline CDR1 reads SGHRS; CDR2 reads YFSETQ. The CDR3 extends over 14 amino acids. V was trimmed by 0 bases and J by 4 bases, leaving 9 bases between them. Here the CDR3 DNA reads TGCGCCAGCAGCTTGGGCAGGGGGGCAGATACGCAGTATTTT. Amino acids: CASSLGRGADTQYF.

The rearrangement links TRBV13 to TRBJ2-2; 9 bases agree with TRBD1. From germline, CDR1 is PRHDT and CDR2 FYEKMQ (reference sequence). CDR3 length: 14 residues. V shed 10 bases, J shed 3 bases, and the junction held 6 bases outside the gene matches. CDR3 DNA sequence: TGTGCCACCCCGGGACAGGGATACACCGGGGAGCTGTTTTTT. It specifies CATPGQGYTGELFF.

This clone has just one count. The V gene is TRBV7-8, the J gene TRBJ2-1, with 12 bases identical to TRBD2. Germline V CDR1 and CDR2: SGHVS, FQNEAQ. V trimming: 9 bases; J trimming: 9 bases; junction bases outside the gene matches: 6. The CDR3 covers 13 residues. Written as DNA, the CDR3 is TGTGCCAGGGGGGAACTAGCGGGAGGTGAGCAGTTCTTC. Translation gives CARGELAGGEQFF.

This chain links TRBV29-1 with TRBJ2-7; D may be TRBD2 (6 bases). The CDR3 is 15 amino acids. Germline V gene sequence: CDR1 SQVTM, CDR2 ANQGSEA. V was pared by 0 bases and J by 5 bases, with 17 bases between. The CDR3 region is CSVEDPRGGRNEQYF. The DNA of the CDR3 is TGCAGCGTTGAAGATCCGCGGGGAGGCAGAAACGAGCAGTACTTC.

V and J are TRBV28 and TRBJ2-7; TRBD1 matches 10 bases. The V gene's germline CDR1 is MDHEN and CDR2 SYDVKM. Trimming cost V 6 bases and J 3 bases; bases outside gene matches: 5. The CDR3 sequence is 14 residues long. CDR3 in DNA: TGTGCCAGCAGCCTGACAGGGGGCGACTACGAGCAGTACTTC. This gives the protein CASSLTGGDYEQYF.

To note about this clone: The junction differs from germline at one of its ends, possibly a read error. The rearrangement uses TRBV30 and TRBJ1-1, with D possibly being TRBD1 (6 bases). CDR3 length: 13 residues. Germline lookup yields CDR1 GTSNPN and CDR2 SVGIG (reference sequence). The CDR3 DNA reads TGTGCCTGGAGTGTACAGGGACCACCCGACTCCCTCTTT. This codes for CAWSVQGPPDSLF.

The chain carries TRBV28 and TRBJ2-7; tentatively, D is TRBD2 (5 bases). There are 14 residues in the CDR3. Germline values: CDR1 MDHEN, CDR2 SYDVKM. The V gene lost 5 bases and the J gene lost 2 bases, with 13 bases spanning the gap. CDR3 sequence (DNA): TGTGCCAGCAGTCCCCGGGGAGTTCCCTACGAGCAGTACTTC. Translating it yields CASSPRGVPYEQYF.

This chain joins TRBV7-2 and TRBJ1-2; D not resolved. Between the trimmed V and J ends, which lost 4 bases and 10 bases, there was a span of 16 bases. There are 13 residues in the CDR3. Germline V gene sequence: CDR1 SGHTA, CDR2 FQGNSA. This CDR3 is CASSSSPLYDYTF. The DNA for the CDR3 is TGTGCCAGCAGCTCCAGCCCGTTGTACGACTACACCTTC.

The V gene is TRBV6-5, the J gene TRBJ2-2, with 8 bases that match TRBD1. V was pared by 6 bases and J by 5 bases, with 8 bases of the junction left unmatched. The CDR3 loop spans 15 amino acids. Germline CDR1 and CDR2: MNHEY and SVGAGI. The CDR3 loop is CASRPGQGRTGELFF. The DNA of the CDR3 is TGTGCCAGCAGACCCGGACAGGGTCGGACCGGGGAGCTGTTTTTT.

The chain joins TRBV15 to TRBJ1-2, with D possibly matching TRBD1 (6 bases). This CDR3 has 15 residues. V lost 0 bases to trimming and J lost 4 bases, with 12 bases between them. In germline, CDR1 is LNHNV, CDR2 YYDKDF (reference sequence). For the CDR3, the DNA is TGTGCCACCAGCAGAGATAGGGGGGTGACCTATGGCTACACCTTC. Its translation is CATSRDRGVTYGYTF.

The genes are TRBV27 and TRBJ1-1; D is ambiguous. The germline V gene encodes CDR1 MNHEY and CDR2 SMNVEV (reference sequence). The CDR3 contains 15 residues. Deletions cut 4 bases from V and 3 bases from J, with 15 bases between. CDR3 sequence (DNA): TGTGCCAGCAGTTCTCTGTCCGGGTTAGACACTGAAGCTTTCTTT. Translation gives CASSSLSGLDTEAFF.

The chain uses TRBV25-1 and TRBJ1-3; tentative D call: TRBD1 (5 bases). Germline values: CDR1 MGHDK, CDR2 SYGVNS. The CDR3 has 17 amino acids. V was trimmed by 4 bases and J by 0 bases, leaving 16 bases between them. CDR3 in amino acids: CASSGLRDLPSGNTIYF. The CDR3 DNA reads TGTGCCAGCAGTGGTTTGAGGGACTTACCCTCTGGAAACACCATATATTTT.

This chain links TRBV11-1 with TRBJ1-2, with TRBD1 matching 9 bases. The CDR3 has 14 residues. V shed 8 bases, J shed 2 bases, and the junction held 6 bases outside the gene matches. The germline gives CDR1 SGHAT, CDR2 FQDESV (reference sequence). The CDR3: CASARGQGNYGYTF. CDR3 DNA sequence: TGTGCCAGCGCCCGGGGACAGGGAAACTATGGCTACACCTTC.

V and J are TRBV29-1 and TRBJ2-1, with D possibly being TRBD2 (6 bases). Trimming took off 7 bases at V and 0 bases at J, with 13 bases between the two ends. Germline CDR1 is SQVTM and CDR2 is ANQGSEA. The CDR3 loop spans 14 amino acids. The CDR3 nucleotides are TGCAGCGCCCACCCCGGGAGCTCCTACAATGAGCAGTTCTTC. Protein: CSAHPGSSYNEQFF.

The rearrangement joins TRBV27 to TRBJ2-3; tentatively, D is TRBD1 (5 bases). The V end was cut by 3 bases, the J end by 4 bases, with 11 bases between. Germline V gene lookup returns CDR1 MNHEY and CDR2 SMNVEV (reference sequence). This CDR3 contains 14 residues. In nucleotides, the CDR3 is TGTGCCAGCAGTTTTGGGGCAGGTTCAGATACGCAGTATTTT. Translating gives CASSFGAGSDTQYF.